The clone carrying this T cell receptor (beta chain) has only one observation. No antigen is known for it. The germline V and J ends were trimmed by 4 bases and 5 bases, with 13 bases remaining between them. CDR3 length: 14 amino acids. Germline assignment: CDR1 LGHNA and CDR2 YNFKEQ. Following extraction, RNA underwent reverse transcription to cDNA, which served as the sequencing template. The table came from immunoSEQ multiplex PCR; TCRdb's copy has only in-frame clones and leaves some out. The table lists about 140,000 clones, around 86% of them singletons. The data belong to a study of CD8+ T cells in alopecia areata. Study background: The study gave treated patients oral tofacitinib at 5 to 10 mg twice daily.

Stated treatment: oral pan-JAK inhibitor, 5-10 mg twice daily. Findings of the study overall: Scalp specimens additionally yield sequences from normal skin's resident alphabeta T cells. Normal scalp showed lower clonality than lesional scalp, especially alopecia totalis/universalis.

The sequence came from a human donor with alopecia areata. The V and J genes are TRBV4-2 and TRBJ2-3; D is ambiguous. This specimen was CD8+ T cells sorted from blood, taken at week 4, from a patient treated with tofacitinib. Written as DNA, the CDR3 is TGTGCCAGCAGCCTGGAATTTGGAATAGATACGCAGTATTTT. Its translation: CASSLEFGIDTQYF.